These T cell receptor beta chains were read from a single sample in a study of memory CD8 T cells in hepatitis C reinfection. Sequencing used immunoSEQ multiplex PCR; TCRdb keeps in-frame clones, though not all of them. The profile shows 40,000 to 45,000 clones, 88% of them singletons. Sequencing input: naive CD8+ T cells sorted from blood. The receptors originated from a man younger than 30 with hepatitis C virus infection. The CDR3 runs from the conserved cysteine through the conserved F or W. The D gene is left open where the match is weak. Expanded clones get a size class; other rows say once, few or many, or leave the size out.

J gene: TRBJ2-2; clone size: NA; D gene: TRBD1; CDR3 length: 16; V gene: TRBV10-2; CDR3 protein: CASSPSTGVGSGELFF
J gene: TRBJ2-7; clone size: NA; D gene: TRBD1; CDR3 length: 12; V gene: TRBV5-4; CDR3 protein: CASSQGDYEQYF
J gene: TRBJ2-5; clone size: once; D gene: TRBD2; CDR3 length: 15; V gene: TRBV7-2; CDR3 protein: CASSRLPGLAETQYF
J gene: TRBJ1-1; clone size: NA; D gene: NA; CDR3 length: 13; V gene: TRBV6-5; CDR3 protein: CASGAGMNTEAFF
J gene: TRBJ2-2; clone size: once; D gene: NA; CDR3 length: 15; V gene: TRBV28; CDR3 protein: CASTPGTHNTGELFF
J gene: TRBJ1-1; clone size: NA; D gene: NA; CDR3 length: 16; V gene: TRBV7-9; CDR3 protein: CASSLIRTALNTEAFF
J gene: TRBJ1-1; clone size: NA; D gene: TRBD1; CDR3 length: 18; V gene: TRBV7-2; CDR3 protein: CASSAARDRGIMNTEAFF
J gene: TRBJ2-3; clone size: once; D gene: NA; CDR3 length: 15; V gene: TRBV9; CDR3 protein: CASRRLTTFEDTQYF
J gene: TRBJ2-7; clone size: NA; D gene: TRBD2; CDR3 length: 15; V gene: TRBV7-2; CDR3 protein: CASSRGLAVSYEQYF
J gene: TRBJ1-3; clone size: NA; D gene: NA; CDR3 length: 16; V gene: TRBV5-4; CDR3 protein: CASSLGQSSSGNTIYF
J gene: TRBJ2-6; clone size: NA; D gene: TRBD1; CDR3 length: 16; V gene: TRBV4-1; CDR3 protein: CASSPQDRAGANVLTF
J gene: TRBJ2-3; clone size: NA; D gene: TRBD2; CDR3 length: 18; V gene: TRBV19; CDR3 protein: CASSIWAGVSSSTDTQYF
J gene: TRBJ2-1; clone size: NA; D gene: NA; CDR3 length: 13; V gene: TRBV9; CDR3 protein: CASSVGNPNEQFF
J gene: TRBJ1-6; clone size: NA; D gene: TRBD1; CDR3 length: 14; V gene: TRBV5-1; CDR3 protein: CASSLQGEDSPLHF
J gene: TRBJ2-3; clone size: NA; D gene: TRBD2; CDR3 length: 16; V gene: TRBV6-6; CDR3 protein: CASSRSGTRVSDTQYF
J gene: TRBJ1-4; clone size: NA; D gene: NA; CDR3 length: 15; V gene: TRBV6-1; CDR3 protein: CASSVPVGEEEKLFF
J gene: TRBJ1-3; clone size: NA; D gene: TRBD1; CDR3 length: 15; V gene: TRBV27; CDR3 protein: CASSPTGQGLRTIYF
J gene: TRBJ1-5; clone size: NA; D gene: NA; CDR3 length: 17; V gene: TRBV19; CDR3 protein: CASSIVLGFYSNQPQHF
J gene: TRBJ2-5; clone size: once; D gene: TRBD2; CDR3 length: 15; V gene: TRBV7-2; CDR3 protein: CASSTYLAGGETQYF
J gene: TRBJ1-1; clone size: NA; D gene: NA; CDR3 length: 16; V gene: TRBV21-1; CDR3 protein: CASSKGPGSKDTEAFF
J gene: TRBJ2-3; clone size: NA; D gene: TRBD2; CDR3 length: 17; V gene: TRBV5-6; CDR3 protein: CASSLGASGGLGDTQYF
J gene: TRBJ2-7; clone size: NA; D gene: TRBD1; CDR3 length: 14; V gene: TRBV7-8; CDR3 protein: CASSLGQGPLEQYF
J gene: TRBJ2-3; clone size: NA; D gene: NA; CDR3 length: 15; V gene: TRBV6-5; CDR3 protein: CASSTLNEGTDTQYF
J gene: TRBJ1-2; clone size: NA; D gene: NA; CDR3 length: 15; V gene: TRBV6-4; CDR3 protein: CASSYGLGGNYGYTF
J gene: TRBJ1-3; clone size: NA; D gene: NA; CDR3 length: 10; V gene: TRBV29-1; CDR3 protein: CSVYQGTIYF
J gene: TRBJ2-5; clone size: once; D gene: TRBD1; CDR3 length: 15; V gene: TRBV7-6; CDR3 protein: CASSLLGGEGETQYF
J gene: TRBJ1-3; clone size: NA; D gene: NA; CDR3 length: 17; V gene: TRBV4-1; CDR3 protein: CASSQDGQLFSGNTIYF
J gene: TRBJ2-1; clone size: once; D gene: TRBD1; CDR3 length: 15; V gene: TRBV5-6; CDR3 protein: CASSLGGQGLNEQFF
J gene: TRBJ2-7; clone size: few; D gene: NA; CDR3 length: 14; V gene: TRBV5-6; CDR3 protein: CASSLELATYEQYF
J gene: TRBJ2-2; clone size: NA; D gene: NA; CDR3 length: 15; V gene: TRBV5-1; CDR3 protein: CASSFAGENTGELFF
J gene: TRBJ2-6; clone size: NA; D gene: TRBD1; CDR3 length: 15; V gene: TRBV6-1; CDR3 protein: CASSDQGAGANVLTF
J gene: TRBJ1-5; clone size: NA; D gene: NA; CDR3 length: 13; V gene: TRBV6-6; CDR3 protein: CASSYGGGQPQHF
J gene: TRBJ2-7; clone size: NA; D gene: NA; CDR3 length: 13; V gene: TRBV5-1; CDR3 protein: CASAQGGVAEQYF
J gene: TRBJ2-2; clone size: NA; D gene: NA; CDR3 length: 15; V gene: TRBV5-1; CDR3 protein: CASSPTDSETGELFF
J gene: TRBJ2-7; clone size: NA; D gene: NA; CDR3 length: 12; V gene: TRBV6-6; CDR3 protein: CASRGLSYEQYF
J gene: TRBJ2-7; clone size: NA; D gene: NA; CDR3 length: 13; V gene: TRBV13; CDR3 protein: CASSFRGVNEQYF
J gene: TRBJ1-2; clone size: NA; D gene: NA; CDR3 length: 11; V gene: TRBV9; CDR3 protein: CASSGDGGGTF
J gene: TRBJ2-3; clone size: NA; D gene: TRBD2; CDR3 length: 15; V gene: TRBV30; CDR3 protein: CAWSDERGLENTQYF
J gene: TRBJ1-1; clone size: NA; D gene: TRBD1; CDR3 length: 15; V gene: TRBV27; CDR3 protein: CASSLQGTGLIEAFF
J gene: TRBJ2-3; clone size: NA; D gene: NA; CDR3 length: 16; V gene: TRBV6-6; CDR3 protein: CASIRNTDKNTDTQYF